This T cell receptor (beta chain) was captured by sequencing in a study of T-cell memory formation after mild COVID-19. Study background: The two donors had largely donor-specific TCR clusters.

The table lists this clonotype with many counts. The antigen remains undetermined. Constant-segment-primed 5'RACE gave TCR alpha and TCR beta cDNA libraries with sample barcodes and UMIs. TCRdb used MiXCR to reprocess the 5' RACE reads, holding one entry per CDR3 protein. The sample has about 140,000 distinct CDR3 sequences; about 6.1% are singletons. Study-level findings and limits: The study found contracting CD4+ clones mainly in CM and EM and contracting CD8+ clones in EMRA.

V was shortened by 0 bases and J by 0 bases, with 12 bases between the two germline ends. Looked up from germline, CDR1 is SGHKS and CDR2 is YYEKEE (reference sequence). CDR3 length: 16 amino acids. The V and J genes are TRBV5-5 and TRBJ1-2; unclear D gene. Material for sequencing was PBMCs or a T cell subset sorted from them (not recorded which). The TCR originated in an adult woman who had mild COVID-19 (a few samples of this study predate the infection). Cell type and time point are not known. CDR3 nucleotide sequence: TGTGCCAGCAGCTTGGTGCAACAATCTGCTAACTATGGCTACACCTTC. It encodes CASSLVQQSANYGYTF.